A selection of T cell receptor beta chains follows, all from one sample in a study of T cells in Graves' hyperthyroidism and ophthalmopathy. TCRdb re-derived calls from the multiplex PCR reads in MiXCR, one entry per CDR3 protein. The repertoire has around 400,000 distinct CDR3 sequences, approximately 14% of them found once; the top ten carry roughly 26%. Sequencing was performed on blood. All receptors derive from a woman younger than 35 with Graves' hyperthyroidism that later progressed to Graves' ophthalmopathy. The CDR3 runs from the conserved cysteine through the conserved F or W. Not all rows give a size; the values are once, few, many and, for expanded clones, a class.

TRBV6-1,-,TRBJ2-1,CASSEGDRGQDEQFF
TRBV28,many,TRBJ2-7,CASQGLADSYEQYF
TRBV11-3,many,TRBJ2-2,CASSWSANTGELFF
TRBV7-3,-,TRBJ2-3,CASSLDDGPLAGATDTQYF
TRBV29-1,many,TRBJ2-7,CSVVLSESGYEQYF
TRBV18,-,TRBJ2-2,CASSPPSRVAGELFF
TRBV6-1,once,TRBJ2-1,CATARTSGSFEQFF
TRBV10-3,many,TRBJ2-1,CAISETSGTAGYNEQFF
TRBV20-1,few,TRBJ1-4,CSARGPGTPREKLFF
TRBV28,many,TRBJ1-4,CASSLGTGWEKLFF
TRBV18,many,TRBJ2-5,CASSPPGQTQETQYF
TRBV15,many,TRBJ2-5,CATSRDLPAGAQETQYF
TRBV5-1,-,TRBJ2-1,CASSLGLVGYNEQFF
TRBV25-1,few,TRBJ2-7,CASSGGNEQYF
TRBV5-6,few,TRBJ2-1,CASSLGRQPPSGRNEQFF
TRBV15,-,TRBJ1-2,CATSPLDSHGYTF
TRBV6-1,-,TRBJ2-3,CASAYIPTDTQYF